These 9 T cell receptor beta chains were sequenced from one sample in a study of T-cell reconstitution after alpha-beta-depleted transplantation in children. A TCRbeta library incorporating unique molecular identifiers was prepared. TCRdb re-called the PCR reads with MiXCR, one entry per CDR3 protein. The sample records over 100,000 distinct CDR3 sequences, about 8% being singletons. Sequencing used PBMCs, obtained before TCRalphabeta/CD19-depleted stem cell transplant. The receptors were gathered from a boy younger than 10 with acute lymphoblastic leukemia, due to receive a stem cell transplant.

This clonotype was observed many times. CDR3 loop: CASSSSGQGRSSYEQYF. CDR3 nucleotides: TGCGCCAGCAGCTCCTCGGGGCAGGGAAGGAGCTCCTACGAGCAGTACTTC. The chain recombines TRBV5-1 with TRBJ2-7; D may match TRBD1 or TRBD2 (5 bases each). The germline CDR1 and CDR2 sequences are SGHRS and YFSETQ. The V gene lost 3 bases and the J gene lost 0 bases, with 19 bases spanning the gap. The CDR3 totals 17 residues.

The genes are TRBV20-1 and TRBJ1-5; TRBD1 aligns across 8 bases. The ends lost 6 bases at V and 2 bases at J; junction bases unmatched: 12. Germline CDR1 is DFQATT and CDR2 is SNEGSKA (reference sequence). This CDR3 is 16 amino acids long. The CDR3 loop is CSAEGQGKAGNQPQHF. As DNA, the CDR3 is TGCAGTGCGGAAGGACAGGGAAAGGCGGGCAATCAGCCCCAGCATTTT.

This clonotype was recorded at least ten times. V gene TRBV12-3 or TRBV12-4 combines with J gene TRBJ2-3; perhaps TRBD1 as D (7 bases). The germline V and J ends were trimmed by 3 bases and 0 bases, with 13 bases remaining between them. The CDR3 spans 16 residues. The CDR3 reads CASSLAGGTSTDTQYF. CDR3 sequence (DNA): TGTGCCAGCAGTTTGGCAGGGGGGACTAGCACAGATACGCAGTATTTT.

The V and J genes are TRBV5-1 and TRBJ2-1; D ambiguous. Germline CDR1 and CDR2: SGHRS and YFSETQ. This CDR3 comprises 14 residues. The germline V and J ends were trimmed by 1 base and 2 bases, with 7 bases remaining between them. This CDR3 is CASSLYGTYNEQFF. The CDR3 bases are TGCGCCAGCAGCTTGTATGGCACCTACAATGAGCAGTTCTTC. Full variable domain (outside the CDR3, taken from reference TRBV5-1 and TRBJ2-1): KAGVTQTPRYLIKTRGQQVTLSCSPISGHRSVSWYQQTPGQGLQFLFEYFSETQRNKGNFPGRFSGRQFSNSRSEMNVSTLELGDSALYLCASSLYGTYNEQFFGPGTRLTVL.

This clonotype appeared many times. The chain has TRBV12-3 or TRBV12-4 and TRBJ1-1; D is unresolved. Trimming cost V 1 base and J 7 bases, with 7 bases left between them. The CDR3 consists of 12 residues. CDR3 coding DNA: TGTGCCAGCAGTTTAGGGGGAGATGAAGCTTTCTTT. Its protein is CASSLGGDEAFF.

Notes on this clonotype: One end of the junction is discordant with germline, which a read error may explain. The chain has TRBV19 and TRBJ1-2, with D perhaps matching TRBD1 (5 bases). CDR1 and CDR2 (germline): LNHDA, SQIVND (reference sequence). The CDR3 consists of 16 residues. The CDR3 reads CASSARQGGGYYGYTF. The CDR3 DNA reads TGTGCCAGTAGCGCACGGCAGGGCGGCGGATACTACGGCTACACCTTC.

This clonotype was counted many times. The chain carries TRBV5-1 and TRBJ2-1, with TRBD1 identical over 8 bases. V dropped 5 bases and J dropped 8; count of bases not matched to a gene: 6. The V gene's germline CDR1 is SGHRS and CDR2 YFSETQ. The CDR3 length is 13 residues. The CDR3: CASRGQGLHEQFF. In DNA, the CDR3 is TGCGCCAGCAGAGGACAGGGTTTGCATGAGCAGTTCTTC.

The chain has TRBV4-1 and TRBJ2-5; no firm D call. Trimming cost V 6 bases and J 0 bases, with 14 bases left between them. There are 15 residues in the CDR3. Germline CDR1 is MGHRA and CDR2 is YSYEKL. The CDR3 here is CASRGSEEYQETQYF. The CDR3 region has the DNA TGCGCCAGCAGGGGGTCAGAGGAGTACCAAGAGACCCAGTACTTC.

This clonotype was seen ten or more times. This chain connects TRBV6-1 to TRBJ2-1; D perhaps matches TRBD2 (6 bases). Germline-derived CDR1 and CDR2 are MNHNS and SASEGT. V lost 6 bases, J lost 4 bases, and 19 bases lay in between. This CDR3 has 16 amino acids. CDR3 sequence (DNA): TGTGCCAGCAGCCCCGGGGGACCGGAGGGATACAATGAGCAGTTCTTC. This translates into CASSPGGPEGYNEQFF.